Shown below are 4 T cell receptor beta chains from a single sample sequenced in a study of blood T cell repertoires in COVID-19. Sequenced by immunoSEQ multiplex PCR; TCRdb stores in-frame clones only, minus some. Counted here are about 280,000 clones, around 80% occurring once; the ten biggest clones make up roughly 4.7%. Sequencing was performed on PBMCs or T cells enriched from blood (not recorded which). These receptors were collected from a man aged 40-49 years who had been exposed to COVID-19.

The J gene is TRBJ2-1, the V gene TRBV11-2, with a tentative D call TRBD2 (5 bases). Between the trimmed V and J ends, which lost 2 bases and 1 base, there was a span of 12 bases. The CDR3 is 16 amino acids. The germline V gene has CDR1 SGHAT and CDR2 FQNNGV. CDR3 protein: CASSLSAGASYNEQFF. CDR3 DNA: TGTGCCAGCAGCTTATCTGCGGGTGCTTCCTACAATGAGCAGTTCTTC.

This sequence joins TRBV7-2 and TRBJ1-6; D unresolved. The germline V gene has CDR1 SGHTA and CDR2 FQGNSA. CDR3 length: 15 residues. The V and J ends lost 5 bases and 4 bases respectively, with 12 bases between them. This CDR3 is CASSPFIRYNSPLHF. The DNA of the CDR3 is TGTGCCAGCAGCCCTTTCATTCGGTATAATTCACCCCTCCACTTT.

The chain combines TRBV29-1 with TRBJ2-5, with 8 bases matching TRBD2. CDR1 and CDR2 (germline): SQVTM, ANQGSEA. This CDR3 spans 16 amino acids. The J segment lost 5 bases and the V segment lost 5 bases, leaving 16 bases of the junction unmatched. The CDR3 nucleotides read TGCAGCGTTCCCGAGGGCGGCTTAGCGGGATCGGAGACCCAGTACTTC. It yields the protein CSVPEGGLAGSETQYF. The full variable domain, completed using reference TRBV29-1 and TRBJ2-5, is SAVISQKPSRDICQRGTSLTIQCQVDSQVTMMFWYRQQPGQSLTLIATANQGSEATYESGFVIDKFPISRPNLTFSTLTVSNMSPEDSSIYLCSVPEGGLAGSETQYFGPGTRLLVL.

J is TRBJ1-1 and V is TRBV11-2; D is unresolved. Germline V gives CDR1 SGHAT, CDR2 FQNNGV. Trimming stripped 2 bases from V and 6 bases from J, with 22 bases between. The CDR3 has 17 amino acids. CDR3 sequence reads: CASSLLYQRSQSAEAFF. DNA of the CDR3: TGTGCCAGCAGCTTATTATACCAACGAAGCCAAAGCGCTGAAGCTTTCTTT.